What follows are 3 T cell receptor beta chains derived from one specimen sequenced in a study of radiotherapy plus CTLA-4 blockade in lung cancer. The assay was immunoSEQ multiplex PCR, and TCRdb's table has in-frame clones only and misses some. The sample has about 62,000 clones; less than 85% are singletons. Sequenced here: peripheral blood, sampled from a patient treated with radiotherapy plus ipilimumab. The source is a human donor with non-small cell lung cancer who had a complete response to radiotherapy plus ipilimumab.

This chain connects TRBV7-9 to TRBJ1-4; maybe TRBD1 (5 bases). Germline-derived CDR1 and CDR2 are SEHNR and FQNEAQ (reference sequence). Trimming shortened V by 5 bases and J by 8 bases, and 24 bases separated the two germline ends. The CDR3 runs to 17 residues. CDR3 DNA: TGTGCCAGCAGCCTCACAGGACGGAGCTACGGGGGGGAAAAACTGTTTTTT. Protein sequence: CASSLTGRSYGGEKLFF.

The V and J genes are TRBV5-6 and TRBJ2-7; 7 bases are shared with TRBD2. This CDR3 contains 14 residues. V shed 7 bases, J shed 1 base, and the junction held 8 bases outside the gene matches. Germline V gene sequence: CDR1 SGHDT, CDR2 YYEEEE. The CDR3 spells CASRKRGDSYEQYF. Here the CDR3 DNA reads TGTGCCAGCCGAAAACGGGGGGATTCCTACGAGCAGTACTTC. The variable domain in full, with the rest retrieved from reference TRBV5-6 and TRBJ2-7, is DAGVTQSPTHLIKTRGQQVTLRCSPKSGHDTVSWYQQALGQGPQFIFQYYEEEERQRGNFPDRFSGHQFPNYSSELNVNALLLGDSALYLCASRKRGDSYEQYFGPGTRLTVT.

This clone was picked up a small number of times. The rearrangement joins TRBV9 to TRBJ2-7; 8 bases line up with TRBD1. With V trimmed by 3 bases and J by 0 bases, 8 bases remained unmatched. The CDR3 is 16 residues long. In germline, CDR1 is SGDLS, CDR2 YYNGEE. The CDR3 DNA sequence: TGTGCCAGCAGCGCCCCACGGGGGACAGGCTCCTACGAGCAGTACTTC. Its translation is CASSAPRGTGSYEQYF.